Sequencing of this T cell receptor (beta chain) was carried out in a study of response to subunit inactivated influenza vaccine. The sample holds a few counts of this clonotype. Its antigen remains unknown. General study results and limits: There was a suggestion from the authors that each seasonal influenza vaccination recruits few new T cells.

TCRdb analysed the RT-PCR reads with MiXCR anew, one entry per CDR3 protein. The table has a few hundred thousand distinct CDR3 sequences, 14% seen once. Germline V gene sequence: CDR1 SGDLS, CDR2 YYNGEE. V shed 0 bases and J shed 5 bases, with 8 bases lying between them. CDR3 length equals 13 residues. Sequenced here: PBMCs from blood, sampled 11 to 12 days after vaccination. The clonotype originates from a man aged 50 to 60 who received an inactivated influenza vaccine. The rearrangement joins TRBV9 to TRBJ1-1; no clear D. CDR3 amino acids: CASSVALRTEAFF. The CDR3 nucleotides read TGTGCCAGCAGCGTAGCCCTTCGGACTGAAGCTTTCTTT. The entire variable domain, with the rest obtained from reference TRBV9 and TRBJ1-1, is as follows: DSGVTQTPKHLITATGQRVTLRCSPRSGDLSVYWYQQSLDQGLQFLIQYYNGEERAKGNILERFSAQQFPDLHSELNLSSLELGDSALYFCASSVALRTEAFFGQGTRLTVV.